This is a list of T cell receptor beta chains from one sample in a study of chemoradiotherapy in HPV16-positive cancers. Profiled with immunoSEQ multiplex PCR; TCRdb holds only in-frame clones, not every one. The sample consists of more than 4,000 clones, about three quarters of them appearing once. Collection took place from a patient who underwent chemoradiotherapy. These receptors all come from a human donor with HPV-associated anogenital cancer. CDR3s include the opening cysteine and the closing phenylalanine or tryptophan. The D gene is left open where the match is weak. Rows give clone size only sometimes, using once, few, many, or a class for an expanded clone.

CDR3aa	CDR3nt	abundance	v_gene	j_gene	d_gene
CASSLRGLAGGRSYEQYF	TGCGCCAGCAGCTTGCGGGGACTAGCGGGAGGTAGGTCCTACGAGCAGTACTTC	once	TRBV5-1	TRBJ2-7	TRBD2
CAISQGWNFLISPLHF	TGTGCCATCAGCCAGGGTTGGAATTTCTTGATCTCACCCCTCCACTTT	-	TRBV10-3	TRBJ1-6	-
CASSSDSYEQYF	TGTGCCAGCAGTTCCGACAGTTACGAGCAGTACTTC	-	TRBV6-5	TRBJ2-7	-
CASTRTTSGGGKQFF	TGTGCCAGTACAAGAACCACTAGCGGGGGGGGGAAGCAGTTCTTC	-	TRBV6-1	TRBJ2-1	TRBD2
CATSRGGGSEQYF	TGTGCCACCAGCAGAGGGGGAGGGTCCGAGCAGTACTTC	-	TRBV15	TRBJ2-7	TRBD2
CASSFGTNNEQFF	TGTGCCAGCAGCTTTGGGACCAACAATGAGCAGTTCTTC	-	TRBV13	TRBJ2-1	-
CASSGDYTNEQFF	TGTGCCAGCAGCGGGGATTATACGAATGAGCAGTTCTTC	-	TRBV2	TRBJ2-1	-
CASTSGTLQYF	-	-	TRBV19	TRBJ2-4	-
CASSFGLAGGNEQYF	TGCGCCAGCAGCTTTGGACTAGCGGGAGGAAATGAGCAGTACTTC	-	TRBV5-1	TRBJ2-7	TRBD2
CASSPPDRRGQPQHF	TGTGCCAGCAGTCCTCCGGACAGGAGGGGCCAGCCCCAGCATTTT	-	TRBV28	TRBJ1-5	TRBD1
CASSSGTSGSKGELFF	TGTGCCAGCAGTTCCGGGACTAGCGGGAGTAAGGGGGAGCTGTTTTTT	-	TRBV28	TRBJ2-2	TRBD2
CASSESVRAREQYF	TGCGCCAGCAGTGAGTCCGTCAGGGCCAGGGAGCAGTACTTC	-	TRBV10-1	TRBJ2-7	-
CAWSATGYTEAFF	TGTGCCTGGAGTGCGACAGGTTATACTGAAGCTTTCTTT	few	TRBV30	TRBJ1-1	-
CASSRGEKETQYF	TGTGCCAGCAGCAGGGGGGAGAAAGAGACCCAGTACTTC	-	TRBV9	TRBJ2-5	-
CASSLQPGQGAYEQYF	TGCGCCAGCAGCTTACAACCGGGACAGGGGGCCTACGAGCAGTACTTC	-	TRBV5-1	TRBJ2-7	TRBD1
CASSLGVSGEVGKDTQYF	TGTGCCAGCAGCTTAGGGGTTTCGGGGGAGGTCGGTAAGGATACGCAGTATTTT	-	TRBV7-2	TRBJ2-3	-
CASSVDTGTSVSYEQYF	TGTGCCAGCAGCGTAGACACCGGGACTAGCGTTTCCTACGAGCAGTACTTC	-	TRBV9	TRBJ2-7	TRBD2
CASSSTRGDYEQYF	TGTGCCAGCAGTTCCACCCGAGGGGATTACGAGCAGTACTTC	-	TRBV6-6	TRBJ2-7	-
CASSSTREQYF	TGTGCCAGCAGCTCCACCCGCGAGCAGTACTTC	once	TRBV11-2	TRBJ2-7	-
CASSLPIGGGGSTGELFF	TGTGCCAGCAGCCTCCCAATTGGGGGAGGGGGAAGCACCGGGGAGCTGTTTTTT	-	TRBV7-6	TRBJ2-2	-
CASSHRGTEAFF	TGTGCCAGCAGTCACAGGGGGACTGAAGCTTTCTTT	-	TRBV27	TRBJ1-1	TRBD1
CAISDVAAYGYTF	TGTGCCATCAGTGACGTAGCGGCATATGGCTACACCTTC	-	TRBV10-3	TRBJ1-2	-
CASSPRRDTDTQYF	TGTGCCAGCTCACCACGACGCGACACAGATACGCAGTATTTT	-	TRBV18	TRBJ2-3	-
CASSLKGLSSYNEQFF	TGTGCCAGCAGCTTAAAGGGATTGAGCTCCTACAATGAGCAGTTCTTC	-	TRBV7-9	TRBJ2-1	-
CASSQRGQGAEPQHF	TGTGCCAGCAGCCAGCGGGGTCAGGGGGCAGAGCCCCAGCATTTT	few	TRBV7-2	TRBJ1-5	TRBD1
CASSGTGGNEQFF	TGTGCCAGCAGTGGGACAGGGGGGAATGAGCAGTTCTTC	-	TRBV2	TRBJ2-1	TRBD1
CASSSMDRGGETQYF	TGTGCCAGCAGCTCCATGGACAGGGGGGGGGAGACCCAGTACTTC	-	TRBV7-9	TRBJ2-5	TRBD1
CASSGGTSGRRGQFF	TGTGCCAGCAGCGGGGGGACTAGCGGGAGAAGGGGGCAGTTCTTC	-	TRBV5-4	TRBJ2-1	TRBD2
CASAKKMNTEAFF	TGTGCCAGCGCAAAGAAGATGAACACTGAAGCTTTCTTT	-	TRBV6-6	TRBJ1-1	-
CASSVSGNTDTQYF	TGTGCCAGCAGCGTCTCGGGAAACACAGATACGCAGTATTTT	-	TRBV9	TRBJ2-3	-
CASSNGLGLAGGGNEQFF	TGTGCCAGCAGCAACGGCCTCGGACTAGCGGGAGGGGGCAATGAGCAGTTCTTC	-	TRBV27	TRBJ2-1	TRBD2
CASSLGQLNSPLHF	TGTGCCAGCAGCTTGGGACAGCTTAATTCACCCCTCCACTTT	-	TRBV7-3	TRBJ1-6	TRBD1
CASGLGETQYF	TGTGCTAGTGGTTTGGGGGAGACCCAGTACTTC	-	TRBV12-5	TRBJ2-5	-
CASSVQSNYGYTF	TGTGCCAGCAGCGTACAGAGTAACTATGGCTACACCTTC	-	TRBV5-4	TRBJ1-2	-
CASSQRTSRDINSPLHF	TGTGCCAGCTCACAACGGACTTCCCGGGACATAAATTCACCCCTCCACTTT	-	TRBV18	TRBJ1-6	-
CASSYSPSGLKETQYF	TGTGCCAGCAGTTACTCGCCTAGCGGACTAAAAGAGACCCAGTACTTC	medium-sized	TRBV6-5	TRBJ2-5	TRBD2
CANALAGDLVNEQFF	TGTGCCAACGCCTTAGCGGGGGATTTGGTCAATGAGCAGTTCTTC	-	TRBV6-1	TRBJ2-1	TRBD2
CASSPRTSSNIQYF	TGTGCCAGCAGCCCCCGGACTTCGAGTAACATTCAGTACTTC	-	TRBV27	TRBJ2-4	-
CASRWDRGLLQYF	TGTGCCAGCCGATGGGACAGGGGGCTTTTGCAGTACTTC	-	TRBV6-4	TRBJ2-7	TRBD1
CASSQRAGGGTSNTGELFF	TGCGCCAGCAGCCAGCGAGCCGGGGGGGGCACCTCGAACACCGGGGAGCTGTTTTTT	-	TRBV4-1	TRBJ2-2	TRBD2
CAISESSQTGSISPLHF	TGTGCCATCAGTGAGTCGTCCCAAACAGGGTCAATATCACCCCTCCACTTT	-	TRBV10-3	TRBJ1-6	-
CATSRDPGEAETQYF	TGTGCCACCAGCAGAGATCCTGGGGAGGCAGAGACCCAGTACTTC	-	TRBV15	TRBJ2-5	-
CASSQQPGTSVYF	TGCGCCAGCAGCCAACAACCCGGGACTAGCGTGTACTTC	-	TRBV4-1	TRBJ2-5	TRBD2
CASSPMTSANEQFF	TGTGCCAGCAGCCCCATGACTAGTGCGAATGAGCAGTTCTTC	-	TRBV6-6	TRBJ2-1	-
CASSLWGSEAFF	TGTGCCAGCAGCTTATGGGGATCTGAAGCTTTCTTT	once	TRBV7-9	TRBJ1-1	-
CASSPIQGEGPNEQFF	TGCGCCAGCAGCCCGATACAGGGTGAGGGTCCCAATGAGCAGTTCTTC	-	TRBV5-1	TRBJ2-1	-
CASSLSTSGGIYEQYF	TGTGCCAGCAGCTTGTCGACTAGCGGGGGGATCTACGAGCAGTACTTC	-	TRBV5-6	TRBJ2-7	TRBD2
CASRQGWSTDTQYF	TGCGCCAGCAGACAGGGATGGAGCACAGATACGCAGTATTTT	-	TRBV5-1	TRBJ2-3	-
CAISDELTDQETQYF	TGTGCCATCAGTGACGAGTTGACGGACCAAGAGACCCAGTACTTC	few	TRBV10-3	TRBJ2-5	-
CASGPRRGEAFF	TGTGCTAGTGGTCCCCGTCGGGGTGAAGCTTTCTTT	-	TRBV12-5	TRBJ1-1	-
CASSQDLQGGRQPQHF	TGCGCCAGCAGCCAAGATCTACAGGGGGGACGGCAGCCCCAGCATTTT	-	TRBV4-1	TRBJ1-5	TRBD1
CAIGERSGLAGGHNEQFF	TGTGCCATCGGGGAGAGATCGGGACTAGCGGGAGGTCACAATGAGCAGTTCTTC	-	TRBV10-3	TRBJ2-1	TRBD2
CAWSVNRGQPQHF	TGTGCCTGGAGTGTAAACAGGGGTCAGCCCCAGCATTTT	-	TRBV30	TRBJ1-5	TRBD1
CASSLGGQGTWWGETQYF	TGTGCCAGCAGCTTAGGGGGACAGGGTACGTGGTGGGGAGAGACCCAGTACTTC	-	TRBV11-2	TRBJ2-5	TRBD1
CASRTRQGRFEKLFF	TGTGCCAGCAGGACACGACAGGGGAGGTTTGAAAAACTGTTTTTT	-	TRBV2	TRBJ1-4	TRBD1